This TCR beta chain was retrieved from a study of blood T cell repertoires in COVID-19. Study in general: The samples span acute and convalescent COVID-19 from the United States, Italy and Spain. PBMCs, B-cell-depleted T cells, or T cells provided the cDNA or gDNA that made up the material.

V lost 6 bases and J 0 bases, leaving 8 bases between the germline ends. Looked up from germline, CDR1 is LNHDA and CDR2 is SQIVND (reference sequence). The CDR3 has 13 residues. In the original workflow: Amplified reference gene primers provided the basis for estimating nucleated cell counts. Profiled with immunoSEQ multiplex PCR; TCRdb holds only in-frame clones, not every one. Clonal size and the V and J genes are those of that table, whereas D and trimming came from the DNA. Of about 190,000 clones in the sample, about three quarters were seen once. Sequencing was performed on peripheral blood. The TCR originated in an elderly woman with active or convalescent COVID-19. The chain joins TRBV19 to TRBJ1-1; no firm D call. CDR3 sequence (DNA): TGTGCCAGTAGCTGGGAGATGAACACTGAAGCTTTCTTT. Translating gives CASSWEMNTEAFF.